The clone carrying this T cell receptor (beta chain) was recorded many times. Antigen specificity is unknown. The study, taken as a whole, reports: Larger-cohort validation covered only one TCR beta V-J rearrangement. Tumor Tregs overlapped most with tumor, then blood, naive CD4+ cells. The TCR gene usage of tumor memory CD4+ T cells clustered together with blood and lymph node memory CD4+ cells and with lymph node naive CD4+ cells.

After constant-region reverse-primer amplification, full-length variable regions underwent semi-nested PCR with Nested Universal Primer A. TCRdb processed the 5' RACE reads anew with MiXCR; each CDR3 protein has one entry. The data contain about 40,000 distinct CDR3 sequences, 22% of them singletons. The sorted Tregs were CD4+CD25+CD127-/low cells. The germline CDR1 and CDR2 sequences are SQVTM and ANQGSEA. CDR3 length: 14 amino acids. J lost 0 bases, V lost 7 bases, and 6 bases had no gene match. Sequencing was performed on Tregs sorted from a lymph node. This clonotype originated in a female donor with breast cancer. The chain recombines TRBV29-1 with TRBJ2-3; 8 bases map to TRBD2. CDR3 in amino acids: CSARLAISTDTQYF. The CDR3 region has the DNA TGCAGCGCCAGACTAGCGATTAGCACAGATACGCAGTATTTT.